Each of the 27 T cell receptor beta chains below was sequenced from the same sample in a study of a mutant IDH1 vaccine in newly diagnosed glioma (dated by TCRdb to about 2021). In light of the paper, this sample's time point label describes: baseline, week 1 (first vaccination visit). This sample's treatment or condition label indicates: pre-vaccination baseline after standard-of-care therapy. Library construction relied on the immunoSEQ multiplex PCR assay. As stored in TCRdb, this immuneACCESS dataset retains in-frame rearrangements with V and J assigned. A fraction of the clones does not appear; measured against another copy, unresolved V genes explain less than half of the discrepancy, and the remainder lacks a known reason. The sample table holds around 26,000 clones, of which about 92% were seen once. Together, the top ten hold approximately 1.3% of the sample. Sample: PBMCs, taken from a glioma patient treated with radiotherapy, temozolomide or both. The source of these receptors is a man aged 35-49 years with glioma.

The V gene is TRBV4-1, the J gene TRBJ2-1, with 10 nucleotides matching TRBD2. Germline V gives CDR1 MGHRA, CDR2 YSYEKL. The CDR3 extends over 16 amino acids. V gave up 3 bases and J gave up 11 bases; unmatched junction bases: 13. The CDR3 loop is CASSQEGLAGALKQFF. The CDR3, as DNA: TGCGCCAGCAGCCAGGAGGGGCTAGCGGGGGCCCTTAAGCAGTTCTTC.

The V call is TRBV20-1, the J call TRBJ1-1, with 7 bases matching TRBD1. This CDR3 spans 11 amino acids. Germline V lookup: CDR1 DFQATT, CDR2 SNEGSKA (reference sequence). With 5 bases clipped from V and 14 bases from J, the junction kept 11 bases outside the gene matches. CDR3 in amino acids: CSALGRDSLFF. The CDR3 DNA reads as TGCAGTGCTCTGGGGCGGGACAGCTTGTTCTTT.

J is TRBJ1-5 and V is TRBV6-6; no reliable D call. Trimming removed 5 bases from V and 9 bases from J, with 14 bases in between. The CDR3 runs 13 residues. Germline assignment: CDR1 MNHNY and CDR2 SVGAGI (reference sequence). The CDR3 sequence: CASSPNLNGPQHF. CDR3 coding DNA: TGTGCCAGCAGTCCCAACCTGAACGGGCCCCAGCATTTT.

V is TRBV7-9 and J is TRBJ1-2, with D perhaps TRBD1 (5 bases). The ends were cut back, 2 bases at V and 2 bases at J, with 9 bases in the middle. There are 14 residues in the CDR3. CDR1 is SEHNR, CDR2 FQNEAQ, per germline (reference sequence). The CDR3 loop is CASSLLRGNYGYTF. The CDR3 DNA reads TGTGCCAGCAGCTTACTGAGGGGAAACTATGGCTACACCTTC.

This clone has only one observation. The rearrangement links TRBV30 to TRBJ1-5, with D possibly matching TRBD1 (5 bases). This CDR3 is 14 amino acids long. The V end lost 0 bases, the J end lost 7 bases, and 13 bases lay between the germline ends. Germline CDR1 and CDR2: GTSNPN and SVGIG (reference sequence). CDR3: CAWSVFSGDQPQHF. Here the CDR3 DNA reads TGTGCCTGGAGTGTTTTCTCGGGGGACCAGCCCCAGCATTTT. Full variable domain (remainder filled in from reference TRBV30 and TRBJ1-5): SQTIHQWPATLVQPVGSPLSLECTVEGTSNPNLYWYRQAAGRGLQLLFYSVGIGQISSEVPQNLSASRPQDRQFILSSKKLLLSDSGFYLCAWSVFSGDQPQHFGDGTRLSIL.

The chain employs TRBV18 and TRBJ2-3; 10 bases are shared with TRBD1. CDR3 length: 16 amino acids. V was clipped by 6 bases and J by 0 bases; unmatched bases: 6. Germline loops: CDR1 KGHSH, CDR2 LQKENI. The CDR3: CASSTRQGASTDTQYF. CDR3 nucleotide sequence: TGTGCCAGCTCGACAAGACAGGGGGCGAGCACAGATACGCAGTATTTT.

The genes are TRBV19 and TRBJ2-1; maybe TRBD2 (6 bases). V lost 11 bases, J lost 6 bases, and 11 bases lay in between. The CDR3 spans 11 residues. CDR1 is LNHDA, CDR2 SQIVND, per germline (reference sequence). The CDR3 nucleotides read TGTGCCGCAGGAGGGTTCAATGAGCAGTTCTTC. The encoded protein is CAAGGFNEQFF.

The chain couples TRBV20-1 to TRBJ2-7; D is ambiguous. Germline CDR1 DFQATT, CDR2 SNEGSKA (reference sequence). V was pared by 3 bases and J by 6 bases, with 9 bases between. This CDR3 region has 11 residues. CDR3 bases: TGCAGTGCTAGTGTCGTATCCGAGCAGTACTTC. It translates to CSASVVSEQYF.

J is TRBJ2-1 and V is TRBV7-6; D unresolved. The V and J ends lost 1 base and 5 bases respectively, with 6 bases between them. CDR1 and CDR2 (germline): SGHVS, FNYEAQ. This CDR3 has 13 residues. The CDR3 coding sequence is TGTGCCAGCAGCTTAGGCCGAAACAATGAGCAGTTCTTC. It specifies CASSLGRNNEQFF.

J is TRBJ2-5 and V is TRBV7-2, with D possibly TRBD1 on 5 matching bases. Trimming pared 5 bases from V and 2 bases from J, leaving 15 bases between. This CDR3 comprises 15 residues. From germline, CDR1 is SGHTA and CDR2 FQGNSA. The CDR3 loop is CASSPPWGRQETQYF. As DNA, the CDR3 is TGTGCCAGCAGCCCCCCGTGGGGCAGGCAAGAGACCCAGTACTTC.

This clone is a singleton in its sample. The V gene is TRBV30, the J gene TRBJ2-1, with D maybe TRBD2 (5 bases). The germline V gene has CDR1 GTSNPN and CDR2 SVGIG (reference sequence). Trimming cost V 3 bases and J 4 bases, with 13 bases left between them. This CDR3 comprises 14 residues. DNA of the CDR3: TGTGCCTGGAGACGGGGTTCCTCATACAATGAGCAGTTCTTC. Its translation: CAWRRGSSYNEQFF.

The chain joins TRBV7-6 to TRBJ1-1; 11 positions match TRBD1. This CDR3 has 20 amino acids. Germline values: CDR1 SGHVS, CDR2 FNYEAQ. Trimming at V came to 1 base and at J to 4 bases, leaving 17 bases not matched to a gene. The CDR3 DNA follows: TGTGCCAGCAGCTTAGTAGGATTGGGACAGGGGGTGGGTGACGGCACTGAAGCTTTCTTT. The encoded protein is CASSLVGLGQGVGDGTEAFF.

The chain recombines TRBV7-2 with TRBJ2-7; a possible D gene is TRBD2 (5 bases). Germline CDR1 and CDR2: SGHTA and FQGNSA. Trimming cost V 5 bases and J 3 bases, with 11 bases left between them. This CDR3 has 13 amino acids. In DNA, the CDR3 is TGTGCCAGCAGCCTGCGGGCCCTCTACGAGCAGTACTTC. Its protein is CASSLRALYEQYF. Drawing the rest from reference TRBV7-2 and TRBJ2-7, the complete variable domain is GAGVSQSPSNKVTEKGKDVELRCDPISGHTALYWYRQSLGQGLEFLIYFQGNSAPDKSGLPSDRFSAERTGGSVSTLTIQRTQQEDSAVYLCASSLRALYEQYFGPGTRLTVT.

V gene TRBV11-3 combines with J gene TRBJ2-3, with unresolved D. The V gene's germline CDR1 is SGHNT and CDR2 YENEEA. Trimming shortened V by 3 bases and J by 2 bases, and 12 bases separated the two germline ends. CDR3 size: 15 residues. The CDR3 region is CASSFRTQLTDTQYF. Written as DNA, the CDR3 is TGTGCCAGCAGCTTCCGTACCCAGCTCACAGATACGCAGTATTTT.

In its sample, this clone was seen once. CDR3 in DNA: TGTGCCTGGGTAGGGGCAGGGATGAACACTGAAGCTTTCTTT. It codes for CAWVGAGMNTEAFF. The V gene is TRBV30, the J gene TRBJ1-1; D possibly corresponds to TRBD1 (5 bases). The CDR3 extends over 14 amino acids. Per germline, CDR1 GTSNPN and CDR2 SVGIG (reference sequence). V lost 5 bases and J 0 bases, leaving 13 bases between the germline ends.

This CDR3 is CASSQLGHSYEQYF. The DNA of the CDR3 is TGCGCCAGCAGCCAGCTGGGGCACTCCTACGAGCAGTACTTC. This chain links TRBV5-1 with TRBJ2-7; possibly TRBD1 for D (5 bases). Trimming pared 4 bases from V and 0 bases from J, leaving 11 bases between. Germline assignment: CDR1 SGHRS and CDR2 YFSETQ. The CDR3 consists of 14 residues.

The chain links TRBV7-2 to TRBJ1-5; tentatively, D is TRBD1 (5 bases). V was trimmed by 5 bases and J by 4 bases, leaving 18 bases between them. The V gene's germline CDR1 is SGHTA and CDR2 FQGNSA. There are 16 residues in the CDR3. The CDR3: CASSVFGQGGNQPQHF. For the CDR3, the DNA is TGTGCCAGCAGCGTGTTTGGGCAGGGCGGGAATCAGCCCCAGCATTTT.

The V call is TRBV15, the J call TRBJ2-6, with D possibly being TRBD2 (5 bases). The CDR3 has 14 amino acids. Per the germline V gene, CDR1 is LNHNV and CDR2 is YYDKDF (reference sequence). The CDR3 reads CATGIGSGANVLTF. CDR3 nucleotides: TGTGCAACCGGGATTGGCTCTGGGGCCAACGTCCTGACTTTC.

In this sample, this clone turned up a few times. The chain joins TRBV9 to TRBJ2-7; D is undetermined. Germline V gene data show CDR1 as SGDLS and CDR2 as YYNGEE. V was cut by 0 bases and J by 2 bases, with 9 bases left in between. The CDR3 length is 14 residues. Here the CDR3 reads CASSVAYDPYEQYF. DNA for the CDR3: TGTGCCAGCAGCGTAGCCTACGACCCCTACGAGCAGTACTTC.

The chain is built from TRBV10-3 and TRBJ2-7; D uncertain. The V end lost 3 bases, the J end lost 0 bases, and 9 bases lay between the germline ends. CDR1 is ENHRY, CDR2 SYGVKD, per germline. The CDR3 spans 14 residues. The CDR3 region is CAISDHQSSYEQYF. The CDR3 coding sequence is TGTGCCATCAGTGATCACCAGAGCTCCTACGAGCAGTACTTC.

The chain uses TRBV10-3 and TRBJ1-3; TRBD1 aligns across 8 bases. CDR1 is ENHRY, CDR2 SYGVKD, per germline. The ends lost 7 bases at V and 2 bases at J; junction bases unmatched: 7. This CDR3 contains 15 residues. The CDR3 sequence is CAIMTQDRAGNTIYF. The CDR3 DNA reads TGTGCCATCATGACCCAGGACAGGGCTGGAAACACCATATATTTT.

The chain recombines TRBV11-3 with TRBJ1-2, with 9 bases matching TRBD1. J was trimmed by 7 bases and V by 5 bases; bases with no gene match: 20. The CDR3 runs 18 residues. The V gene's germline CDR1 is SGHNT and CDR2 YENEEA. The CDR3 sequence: CASSQAGTGRRQIRGYTF. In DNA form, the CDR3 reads TGTGCCAGCAGCCAAGCCGGGACAGGGCGAAGACAAATCCGTGGCTACACCTTC.

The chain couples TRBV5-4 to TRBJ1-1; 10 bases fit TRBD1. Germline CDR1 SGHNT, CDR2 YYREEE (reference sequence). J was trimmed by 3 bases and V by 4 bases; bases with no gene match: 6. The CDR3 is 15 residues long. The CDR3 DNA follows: TGTGCCAGCAGCCCGACCGGGACAGGGGACACTGAAGCTTTCTTT. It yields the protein CASSPTGTGDTEAFF.

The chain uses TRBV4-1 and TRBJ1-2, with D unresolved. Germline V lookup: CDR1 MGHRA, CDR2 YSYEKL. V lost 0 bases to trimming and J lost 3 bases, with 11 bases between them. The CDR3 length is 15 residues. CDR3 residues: CASSQDERTDYGYTF. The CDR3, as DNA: TGCGCCAGCAGCCAAGATGAGAGAACGGACTATGGCTACACCTTC.

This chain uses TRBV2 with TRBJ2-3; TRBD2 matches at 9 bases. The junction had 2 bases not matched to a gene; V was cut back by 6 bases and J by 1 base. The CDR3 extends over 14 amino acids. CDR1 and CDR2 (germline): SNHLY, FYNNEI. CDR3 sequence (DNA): TGTGCCAGCAGAGTAGCGGGGGGCACAGATACGCAGTATTTT. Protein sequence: CASRVAGGTDTQYF.

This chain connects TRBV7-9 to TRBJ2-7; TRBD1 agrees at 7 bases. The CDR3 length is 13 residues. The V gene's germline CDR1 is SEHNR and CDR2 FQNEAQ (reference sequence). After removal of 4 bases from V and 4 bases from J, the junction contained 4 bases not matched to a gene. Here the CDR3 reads CASSYQTGYEQYF. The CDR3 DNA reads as TGTGCCAGCAGCTACCAGACAGGGTACGAGCAGTACTTC.

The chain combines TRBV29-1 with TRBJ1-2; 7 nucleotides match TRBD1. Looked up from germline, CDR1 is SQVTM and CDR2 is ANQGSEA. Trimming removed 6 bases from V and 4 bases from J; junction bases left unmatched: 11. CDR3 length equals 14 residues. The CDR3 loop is CSVAQQGWGYGYTF. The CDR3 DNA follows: TGCAGCGTCGCGCAACAGGGGTGGGGCTATGGCTACACCTTC.